A selection of T cell receptor beta chains follows, all from one sample in a study of blood T cells in healthy people across ages. MiXCR was run by TCRdb on the 5' RACE reads, yielding one entry per CDR3 protein. Of some 1.4 million distinct CDR3 sequences in the sample, about 40% were seen once. What was sequenced was blood. The receptors derive from a woman younger than 30 in good health. Both conserved end residues are part of each CDR3. Fields, in order: clone size, V gene, D gene, J gene, CDR3 protein, CDR3 DNA. The D gene is left open where the match is weak. Clone size is not always given. Where it is, it says once, few, many or a class for expanded clones.

many	TRBV29-1	TRBD1	TRBJ2-7	CSVITRDRGSNEQYF	TGCAGCGTCATCACCCGGGACAGGGGGTCAAACGAGCAGTACTTC
few	TRBV29-1	-	TRBJ2-4	CSVVGGSLAKNIQYF	TGCAGCGTTGTAGGGGGTTCTCTAGCCAAAAACATTCAGTACTTC
-	TRBV29-1	-	TRBJ2-1	CSVGSPYNEQFF	TGCAGCGTCGGGAGTCCCTACAATGAGCAGTTCTTC
few	TRBV3-1	TRBD2	TRBJ2-7	CASSQGIEGLESYEQYF	TGTGCCAGCAGCCAAGGGATCGAGGGACTAGAGTCCTACGAGCAGTACTTC
-	TRBV12-5	-	TRBJ2-7	CASGSEGHLGVSQYF	TGTGCTAGTGGTTCGGAGGGACATCTAGGCGTGTCCCAGTACTTC
-	TRBV20-1	TRBD1	TRBJ1-1	CSAPPGGNTEAFF	TGCAGTGCGCCCCCAGGGGGGAACACTGAAGCTTTCTTT
few	TRBV5-1	-	TRBJ2-1	CASSRGDTLAEQFF	TGCGCCAGCAGCCGAGGGGACACCTTAGCTGAGCAGTTCTTC
few	TRBV3-1	TRBD1	TRBJ1-4	CASSQVDRGLEKLFF	TGTGCCAGCAGCCAAGTTGACAGGGGGCTTGAAAAACTGTTTTTT
-	TRBV7-9	-	TRBJ2-3	CASSPKGGAADTQYF	TGTGCCAGCAGCCCCAAGGGGGGGGCCGCAGATACGCAGTATTTT
few	TRBV12-3/TRBV12-4	TRBD1	TRBJ2-7	CASRDRGRSYEQYF	TGTGCCAGCAGAGACAGGGGCCGCTCCTACGAGCAGTACTTC
few	TRBV21-1	-	TRBJ2-2	CASPIGLASTGELFF	TGTGCCAGCCCAATCGGACTAGCGAGCACCGGGGAGCTGTTTTTT
few	TRBV10-3	-	TRBJ2-1	CAISHPTGSYNEQFF	TGTGCCATCAGTCACCCTACCGGCTCCTACAATGAGCAGTTCTTC
-	TRBV4-1	-	TRBJ2-1	CASSREEGVLGRLADNEQFF	TGCGCCAGCAGCCGTGAGGAGGGGGTGCTAGGTAGGCTCGCAGACAATGAGCAGTTCTTC
few	TRBV3-1	-	TRBJ2-1	CASSPRQVRGNEQFF	TGTGCCAGCAGCCCACGACAGGTCCGCGGGAATGAGCAGTTCTTC
-	TRBV13	-	TRBJ2-5	CASSLRLVARETQYF	TGTGCCAGCAGCCTCCGTTTGGTGGCTCGAGAGACCCAGTACTTC
-	TRBV7-2	TRBD2	TRBJ2-7	CASSLELAVSYEQYF	TGTGCCAGCAGCTTAGAACTAGCGGTATCCTACGAGCAGTACTTC
-	TRBV25-1	TRBD2	TRBJ2-7	CASSEYSASGSHEQYF	TGTGCCAGCAGTGAATATTCGGCTAGCGGGAGCCACGAGCAGTACTTC
-	TRBV6-5	-	TRBJ2-1	CASSYGAGSTNEQFF	TGTGCCAGCAGTTACGGGGCGGGCTCTACAAATGAGCAGTTCTTC
few	TRBV4-1	TRBD2	TRBJ2-5	CASSQEVAGGPETQYF	TGCGCCAGCAGCCAAGAGGTAGCGGGAGGGCCGGAGACCCAGTACTTC
few	TRBV18	TRBD2	TRBJ2-1	CASSPPPKGLAAYNEQFF	TGTGCCAGCTCACCACCGCCGAAGGGACTAGCGGCCTACAATGAGCAGTTCTTC
few	TRBV7-6	-	TRBJ2-1	CASSLIQGGQYNEQFF	TGTGCCAGCAGCTTAATACAGGGTGGACAGTACAATGAGCAGTTCTTC
-	TRBV6-1	TRBD1	TRBJ1-4	CASSATGGNEKLFF	TGTGCCAGCAGCGCGACAGGGGGTAATGAAAAACTGTTTTTT
-	TRBV6-6	-	TRBJ1-5	CATGQGIGNQPQHF	TGTGCCACCGGCCAGGGCATCGGGAATCAGCCCCAGCATTTT
-	TRBV6-1	-	TRBJ1-2	CASSELGTPNYGYTF	TGTGCCAGCAGTGAATTAGGGACTCCTAACTATGGCTACACCTTC
once	TRBV18	-	TRBJ1-1	CASSAYLVEGTEAFF	TGTGCCAGCTCAGCCTACCTAGTTGAAGGGACTGAAGCTTTCTTT
-	TRBV24-1	-	TRBJ1-2	CATSDSNRDVRRGYTF	TGTGCCACCAGTGATTCTAACAGGGACGTCAGGAGAGGCTACACCTTC
-	TRBV5-8	-	TRBJ2-1	CASSLAVTRFNEQFF	TGTGCCAGCAGCTTGGCGGTTACCCGATTCAATGAGCAGTTCTTC
few	TRBV7-6	TRBD2	TRBJ2-1	CASSLWGGSNEQFF	TGTGCCAGCAGCCTGTGGGGGGGGTCGAATGAGCAGTTCTTC
once	TRBV29-1	-	TRBJ2-7	CSATRGALNEQYF	TGCAGCGCCACGAGGGGGGCCTTGAATGAGCAGTACTTC
few	TRBV10-3	TRBD1	TRBJ1-5	CAIRPGQGDQPQHF	TGTGCCATCAGACCGGGACAGGGGGATCAGCCCCAGCATTTT
-	TRBV2	TRBD2	TRBJ2-1	CASRVPPAGGFYEQFF	TGTGCCAGCAGGGTACCTCCAGCGGGAGGTTTTTATGAGCAGTTCTTC
once	TRBV2	-	TRBJ1-2	CASIPDGSYGYTF	TGTGCCAGCATTCCCGACGGGAGTTATGGCTACACCTTC
-	TRBV5-5	TRBD1	TRBJ1-1	CASSKPGTVNTEAFF	TGTGCCAGCAGTAAACCCGGGACAGTGAACACTGAAGCTTTCTTT
-	TRBV11-2	-	TRBJ2-5	CASSLGYRTQETQYF	TGTGCCAGCAGCTTAGGCTACAGGACTCAAGAGACCCAGTACTTC
-	TRBV20-1	-	TRBJ1-5	CSARLSVGAISNQPQHF	TGCAGTGCTAGACTGAGCGTCGGGGCCATAAGCAATCAGCCCCAGCATTTT
-	TRBV27	-	TRBJ2-7	CASSLSPGPGPYEQYF	TGTGCCAGCAGTTTATCCCCGGGTCCTGGCCCCTACGAGCAGTACTTC
-	TRBV29-1	-	TRBJ2-3	CSVVGSWVTDTQYF	TGCAGCGTTGTGGGCAGCTGGGTGACAGATACGCAGTATTTT
-	TRBV20-1	-	TRBJ2-5	CSAELEGYQETQYF	TGCAGTGCTGAACTAGAGGGGTACCAAGAGACCCAGTACTTC
once	TRBV19	TRBD2	TRBJ2-7	CASSIVTSGNYEQYF	TGTGCCAGTAGTATTGTGACTAGCGGGAATTACGAGCAGTACTTC
-	TRBV28	-	TRBJ1-2	CASLPRLHLRGYTF	TGTGCCAGCCTGCCGAGACTCCACTTGCGGGGCTACACCTTC
few	TRBV12-3/TRBV12-4	-	TRBJ1-5	CASSAGGVRQPQHF	TGTGCCAGCAGTGCCGGGGGGGTCCGTCAGCCCCAGCATTTT
few	TRBV6-2/TRBV6-3	-	TRBJ2-3	CASSYSPPGVTQYF	TGTGCCAGCAGTTACTCGCCCCCTGGGGTTACGCAGTATTTT
-	TRBV6-1	TRBD2	TRBJ2-1	CAGNRLAELFF	TGTGCCGGCAACCGACTAGCGGAACTGTTCTTC
-	TRBV25-1	-	TRBJ1-4	CASSIGGRGTNEKLFF	TGTGCCAGCAGTATCGGTGGCCGGGGGACTAATGAAAAACTGTTTTTT
-	TRBV29-1	-	TRBJ1-2	CSVGRGPPVLTF	TGCAGCGTTGGCCGGGGACCTCCCGTGCTCACCTTC
-	TRBV14	-	TRBJ2-7	CASNPGLNYEQYF	TGTGCCAGCAACCCGGGCCTAAACTACGAGCAGTACTTC
-	TRBV7-2	-	TRBJ2-5	CASSFWGQQETQYF	TGTGCCAGCAGCTTTTGGGGACAACAAGAGACCCAGTACTTC
-	TRBV28	-	TRBJ1-2	CASNRGGYGYTF	TGTGCCAGCAATCGGGGCGGCTATGGCTACACCTTC
-	TRBV6-2/TRBV6-3	TRBD1	TRBJ1-1	CASSALLGQLNTEAFF	TGTGCCAGCAGTGCATTATTGGGACAGCTGAACACTGAAGCTTTCTTT
-	TRBV20-1	-	TRBJ2-4	CSARDGGLPEQYF	TGCAGTGCTAGAGATGGAGGACTACCGGAGCAGTACTTC
-	TRBV5-1	-	TRBJ1-1	CASSERPSSPDTEAFF	TGCGCCAGCAGCGAAAGACCCTCCAGTCCGGACACTGAAGCTTTCTTT
few	TRBV6-5	TRBD1	TRBJ1-2	CASSYLGQSNYGYTF	TGTGCCAGCAGTTACTTGGGACAGTCTAACTATGGCTACACCTTC
-	TRBV7-2	-	TRBJ2-7	CASSLAGSESYNEQYF	TGTGCCAGCAGCTTAGCGGGTAGCGAGTCCTACAATGAGCAGTACTTC
-	TRBV5-1	-	TRBJ2-7	CVSSQAAGASYEQYF	TGCGTCAGCAGCCAGGCGGCGGGGGCTTCCTACGAGCAGTACTTC
-	TRBV29-1	-	TRBJ1-5	CSVGGQREQPQHF	TGCAGCGTTGGTGGCCAGAGGGAGCAGCCCCAGCATTTT
-	TRBV5-1	TRBD2	TRBJ2-1	CASSVLAGGGYNEQFF	TGCGCCAGCAGCGTGCTAGCGGGAGGGGGCTACAATGAGCAGTTCTTC
-	TRBV7-9	-	TRBJ1-1	CASSLKEVGAFF	TGTGCCAGCAGCTTAAAGGAAGTTGGAGCTTTCTTT
-	TRBV11-2	TRBD2	TRBJ2-3	CASSLGSSGGTDTQYF	TGTGCCAGCAGCTTAGGGTCTAGCGGGGGCACAGATACGCAGTATTTT
-	TRBV6-5	-	TRBJ2-7	CASSTLEYSYEQYF	TGTGCCAGCAGCACCCTGGAGTACTCCTACGAGCAGTACTTC